A selection of T cell receptor beta chains follows, all from one sample in a study of blood T cells in healthy people across ages. TCRdb re-called the 5' RACE reads with MiXCR, one entry per CDR3 protein. The sample holds about 640,000 distinct CDR3 sequences, 25% to 30% seen once. Sample: blood. The receptors here all came from a woman older than 75 in good health. Each CDR3 is given with its conserved first and last residue. The order of the fields is CDR3 protein, CDR3 DNA, CDR3 length, D gene, J gene, V gene, clone size. D genes are given only for firm matches. Only part of the rows carry a size: once, few, many, or a class if the clone is expanded.

CDR3: CSARRPGGHEQYF
DNA: TGCAGTGCTAGAAGGCCTGGCGGGCACGAGCAGTACTTC
length: 13
D: .
J: TRBJ2-7
V: TRBV20-1
size: few

CDR3: CASSEAPGLAGYEQYF
DNA: TGTGCCAGCAGTGAAGCCCCGGGACTAGCGGGCTACGAGCAGTACTTC
length: 16
D: TRBD2
J: TRBJ2-7
V: TRBV2
size: few

CDR3: CASSYSQGSGYTF
DNA: TGTGCCAGCAGTTACTCGCAGGGGAGCGGCTACACCTTC
length: 13
D: .
J: TRBJ1-2
V: TRBV6-2/TRBV6-3
size: many

CDR3: CASSFPQGASYEQYF
DNA: TGTGCCAGCAGCTTCCCACAGGGGGCCTCCTACGAGCAGTACTTC
length: 15
D: TRBD1
J: TRBJ2-7
V: TRBV7-9
size: many

CDR3: CASSPGGALQEKLFF
DNA: TGTGCCAGCAGCCCAGGAGGGGCTCTGCAGGAAAAACTGTTTTTT
length: 15
D: .
J: TRBJ1-4
V: TRBV4-2
size: many

CDR3: CASSRGLMSSYNEQFF
DNA: TGTGCCAGCAGCCGAGGACTGATGAGCTCCTACAATGAGCAGTTCTTC
length: 16
D: .
J: TRBJ2-1
V: TRBV6-5
size: many

CDR3: CASSLQGVPDTQYF
DNA: TGTGCCAGCAGCCTTCAAGGAGTCCCAGATACGCAGTATTTT
length: 14
D: .
J: TRBJ2-3
V: TRBV2
size: many

CDR3: CSARTSTGGVYGYTF
DNA: TGCAGTGCTAGGACCTCCACTGGTGGTGTCTATGGCTACACCTTC
length: 15
D: .
J: TRBJ1-2
V: TRBV20-1
size: .

CDR3: CASSLLAGKNEQFF
DNA: TGTGCCAGCAGCTTACTAGCGGGGAAAAATGAGCAGTTCTTC
length: 14
D: TRBD2
J: TRBJ2-1
V: TRBV12-3/TRBV12-4
size: .

CDR3: CASSTGQAGSGTQYF
DNA: TGTGCCAGCAGCACGGGACAGGCGGGTAGCGGTACGCAGTATTTT
length: 15
D: TRBD1
J: TRBJ2-3
V: TRBV7-2
size: many

CDR3: CSARASGGAGEQYF
DNA: TGCAGTGCTAGGGCTAGCGGGGGGGCTGGGGAGCAGTACTTC
length: 14
D: TRBD2
J: TRBJ2-7
V: TRBV20-1
size: .

CDR3: CAGPKSGNYGYTF
DNA: TGTGCCGGACCCAAGTCTGGGAACTATGGCTACACCTTC
length: 13
D: .
J: TRBJ1-2
V: TRBV30
size: .

CDR3: CASRPTSDSYNEQFF
DNA: TGTGCCAGCAGGCCTACTAGCGACTCCTACAATGAGCAGTTCTTC
length: 15
D: TRBD2
J: TRBJ2-1
V: TRBV12-3/TRBV12-4
size: .

CDR3: CASSLGTSTYNEQFF
DNA: TGTGCCAGCAGCCTCGGGACTAGCACCTACAATGAGCAGTTCTTC
length: 15
D: TRBD2
J: TRBJ2-1
V: TRBV9
size: many

CDR3: CASSVGLAGVSSTDTQYF
DNA: TGTGCCAGCAGCGTAGGACTAGCGGGGGTCTCTAGCACAGATACGCAGTATTTT
length: 18
D: TRBD2
J: TRBJ2-3
V: TRBV9
size: many

CDR3: CANSSNWGRAGVSDTQYF
DNA: TGTGCCAACAGCTCAAACTGGGGACGAGCGGGGGTCTCAGATACGCAGTATTTT
length: 18
D: TRBD2
J: TRBJ2-3
V: TRBV7-2
size: .

CDR3: CASNGGGTNTEAFF
DNA: TGTGCCAGCAACGGTGGGGGGACAAACACTGAAGCTTTCTTT
length: 14
D: .
J: TRBJ1-1
V: TRBV6-2/TRBV6-3
size: few

CDR3: CASSSDRGRGDEQFF
DNA: TGTGCCAGCAGTTCCGACAGGGGGCGAGGGGATGAGCAGTTCTTC
length: 15
D: TRBD1
J: TRBJ2-1
V: TRBV12-3/TRBV12-4
size: many

CDR3: CASTPTGGGNQPQHF
DNA: TGTGCCAGCACCCCGACAGGGGGCGGCAATCAGCCCCAGCATTTT
length: 15
D: .
J: TRBJ1-5
V: TRBV21-1
size: .

CDR3: CAWSGFAGDGYTF
DNA: TGTGCCTGGAGTGGTTTTGCGGGCGATGGCTACACCTTC
length: 13
D: .
J: TRBJ1-2
V: TRBV30
size: few

CDR3: CASSLSRGDEQFF
DNA: TGTGCCAGCAGTTTGTCCAGGGGCGATGAGCAGTTCTTC
length: 13
D: .
J: TRBJ2-1
V: TRBV27
size: many

CDR3: CANSVGQGAGYGYTF
DNA: TGTGCCAACAGCGTAGGGCAGGGGGCTGGATATGGCTACACCTTC
length: 15
D: TRBD1
J: TRBJ1-2
V: TRBV9
size: .

CDR3: CSARDRNRNTIYF
DNA: TGCAGTGCTAGAGATCGTAACCGAAACACCATATATTTT
length: 13
D: .
J: TRBJ1-3
V: TRBV20-1
size: .

CDR3: CASSVQGGRNYGYTF
DNA: TGTGCCAGCAGCGTACAGGGAGGTAGGAACTATGGCTACACCTTC
length: 15
D: .
J: TRBJ1-2
V: TRBV11-2
size: few

CDR3: CASRPRTSGGYNEQFF
DNA: TGTGCCAGCAGACCACGGACTAGCGGGGGTTACAATGAGCAGTTCTTC
length: 16
D: TRBD2
J: TRBJ2-1
V: TRBV6-2/TRBV6-3
size: many

CDR3: CASSRQESSYEQYF
DNA: TGTGCCAGCAGCCGGCAGGAATCTTCCTACGAGCAGTACTTC
length: 14
D: .
J: TRBJ2-7
V: TRBV4-2
size: many

CDR3: CASSQVSRAYNSPLHF
DNA: TGCGCCAGCAGCCAAGTTTCGAGGGCTTATAATTCACCCCTCCACTTT
length: 16
D: .
J: TRBJ1-6
V: TRBV4-1
size: .

CDR3: CASSLPPGLNTDTQYF
DNA: TGTGCCAGCAGTTTACCCCCCGGACTAAACACAGATACGCAGTATTTT
length: 16
D: .
J: TRBJ2-3
V: TRBV28
size: many

CDR3: CSAPRRSNEQYF
DNA: TGCAGTGCGCCCAGGCGCAGTAACGAGCAGTACTTC
length: 12
D: .
J: TRBJ2-7
V: TRBV20-1
size: once

CDR3: CASSWARRGSGNTIYF
DNA: TGTGCCAGCAGCTGGGCTCGACGGGGCTCTGGAAACACCATATATTTT
length: 16
D: .
J: TRBJ1-3
V: TRBV7-9
size: few

CDR3: CASSQWTGYGETQYF
DNA: TGTGCCAGCAGCCAGTGGACAGGGTATGGAGAGACCCAGTACTTC
length: 15
D: TRBD1
J: TRBJ2-5
V: TRBV3-1
size: many

CDR3: CASSATGLGYTF
DNA: TGCGCCAGCAGCGCCACAGGTTTAGGCTACACCTTC
length: 12
D: .
J: TRBJ1-2
V: TRBV5-1
size: many

CDR3: CASSYGGTAFMNTEAFF
DNA: TGTGCCAGCAGCTATGGAGGGACAGCATTCATGAACACTGAAGCTTTCTTT
length: 17
D: TRBD1
J: TRBJ1-1
V: TRBV5-7
size: few

CDR3: CTSSLAPFSYNEQYF
DNA: TGCACCAGCAGCTTGGCGCCCTTCTCCTACAATGAGCAGTACTTC
length: 15
D: .
J: TRBJ2-7
V: TRBV5-1
size: .